The entry that follows covers one T cell receptor beta chain sequence. Its specificity is not known. Deletions cut 3 bases from V and 0 bases from J, with 11 bases between. The CDR3 loop spans 16 amino acids. Germline V CDR1 and CDR2: SGHVS, FQNEAQ. Together with a sample-barcoded 5' primer, a J-beta primer mix was included in a second PCR lasting roughly 7 to 11 cycles. Each sample yielded at least 2.5 million CDR3-containing paired-end reads. TCRdb fed the 5' RACE reads into MiXCR, producing one record per CDR3 protein. The sample lists fewer than 900,000 distinct CDR3 sequences, around 48% occurring once. This sample stems from a study of blood T cells in healthy people across ages. Study observations and caveats: Across the age range, TCR beta diversity per million T cells fell in a roughly linear way.

At least 5 micrograms of total RNA were extracted per sample. Sequencing used blood. This TCR was sampled from a woman aged 55-69 years in good health. This sequence joins TRBV7-8 and TRBJ2-2; D might be TRBD2 (6 bases). The CDR3 sequence is CASSLTEGSNTGELFF. DNA of the CDR3: TGTGCCAGCAGCTTGACGGAGGGATCGAACACCGGGGAGCTGTTTTTT.